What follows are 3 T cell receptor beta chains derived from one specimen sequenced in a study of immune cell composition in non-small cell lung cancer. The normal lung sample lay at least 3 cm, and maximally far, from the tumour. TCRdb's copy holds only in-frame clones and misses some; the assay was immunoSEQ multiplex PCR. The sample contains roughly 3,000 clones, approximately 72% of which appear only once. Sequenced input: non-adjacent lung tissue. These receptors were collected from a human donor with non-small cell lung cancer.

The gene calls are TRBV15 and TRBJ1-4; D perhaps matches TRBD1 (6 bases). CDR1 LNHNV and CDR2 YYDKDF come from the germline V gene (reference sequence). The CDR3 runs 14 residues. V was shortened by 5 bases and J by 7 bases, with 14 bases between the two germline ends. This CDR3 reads CATSGRGIREKLFF. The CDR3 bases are TGTGCCACCAGCGGAAGGGGGATTCGTGAAAAACTGTTTTTT.

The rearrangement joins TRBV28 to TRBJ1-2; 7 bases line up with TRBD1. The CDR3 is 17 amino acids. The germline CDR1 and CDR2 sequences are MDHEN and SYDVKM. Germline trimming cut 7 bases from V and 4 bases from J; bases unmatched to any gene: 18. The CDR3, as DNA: TGTGCCAGCACCCCGAGAGGGGGCGATGCAAATCTCTATGGCTACACCTTC. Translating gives CASTPRGGDANLYGYTF.

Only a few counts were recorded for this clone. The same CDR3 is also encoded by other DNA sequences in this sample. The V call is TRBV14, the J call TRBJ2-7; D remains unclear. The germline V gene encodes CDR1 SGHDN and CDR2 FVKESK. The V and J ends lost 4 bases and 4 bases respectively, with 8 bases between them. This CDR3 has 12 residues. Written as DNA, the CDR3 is TGTGCCAGCAGCCCCACCGGGTACGAGCAGTACTTC. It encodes CASSPTGYEQYF. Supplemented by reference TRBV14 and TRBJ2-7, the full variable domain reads EAGVTQFPSHSVIEKGQTVTLRCDPISGHDNLYWYRRVMGKEIKFLLHFVKESKQDESGMPNNRFLAERTGGTYSTLKVQPAELEDSGVYFCASSPTGYEQYFGPGTRLTVT.